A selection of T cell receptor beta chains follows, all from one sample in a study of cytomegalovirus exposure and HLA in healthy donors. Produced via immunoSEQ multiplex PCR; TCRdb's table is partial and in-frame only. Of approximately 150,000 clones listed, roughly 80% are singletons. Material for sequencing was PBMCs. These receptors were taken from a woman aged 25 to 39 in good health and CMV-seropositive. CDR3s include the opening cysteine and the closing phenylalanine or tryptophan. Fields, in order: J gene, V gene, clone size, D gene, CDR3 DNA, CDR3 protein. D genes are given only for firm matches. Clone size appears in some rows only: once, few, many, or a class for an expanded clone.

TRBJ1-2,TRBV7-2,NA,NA,TGTGCCAGCAGCTTAGCTTCCAGGTCTAACTATGGCTACACCTTC,CASSLASRSNYGYTF
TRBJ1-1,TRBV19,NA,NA,TGTGCCAGTATCCCAAGACACGCGATGAACACTGAAGCTTTCTTT,CASIPRHAMNTEAFF
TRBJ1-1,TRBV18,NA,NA,TGTGCCAGCTCACCACTGGATATAGGGGGGAACACTGAAGCTTTCTTT,CASSPLDIGGNTEAFF
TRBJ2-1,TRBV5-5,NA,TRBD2,TGTGCCAGCAGCTTGGGACTAGCGGCAACCTACAATGAGCAGTTCTTC,CASSLGLAATYNEQFF
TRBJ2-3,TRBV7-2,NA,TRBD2,TGTGCCAGCAGCTTATGGTCTAGCGGGGGGGCGGGCACAGATACGCAGTATTTT,CASSLWSSGGAGTDTQYF
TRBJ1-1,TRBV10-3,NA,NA,TGTGCCATCAGTGAGGCCGACTACACTGAAGCTTTCTTT,CAISEADYTEAFF
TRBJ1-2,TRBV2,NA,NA,TGTGCCAGCACCAACCCCGGAGAGGCCTATGGCTACACCTTC,CASTNPGEAYGYTF
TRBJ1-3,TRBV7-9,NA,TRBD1,TGTGCCACCAACACCGACAGGGATTACACCATATATTTT,CATNTDRDYTIYF
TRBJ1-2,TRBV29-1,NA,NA,TGCAGCGTCCACGCAGGGAATTCTAACTATGGCTACACCTTC,CSVHAGNSNYGYTF
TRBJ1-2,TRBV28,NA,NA,TGTGCCAGCAGTCCCACCCCGTCAGGGGGCTACACCTTC,CASSPTPSGGYTF
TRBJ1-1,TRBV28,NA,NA,TGTGCCAGCAGTTTAGGGGGGGATCGTAATGCAGCTTTCTTT,CASSLGGDRNAAFF
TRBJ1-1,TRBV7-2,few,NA,TGTGCCAGCAGCTTAGCGGGCCCCAGGTGGGACACTGAAGCTTTCTTT,CASSLAGPRWDTEAFF
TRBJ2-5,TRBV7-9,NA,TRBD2,TGTGCCAGCAGCGGAGCTAGCGGGGGGGCCGAGGAGACCCAGTACTTC,CASSGASGGAEETQYF
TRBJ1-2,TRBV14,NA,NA,TGTGCCAGCAGCCCCTACGGGGTCAGGGAGGATGGCTACACCTTC,CASSPYGVREDGYTF
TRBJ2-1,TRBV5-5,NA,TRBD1,TGTGCCAGCAGTCGGGACAGGGTAGGGAGCTCCTACAATGAGCAGTTCTTC,CASSRDRVGSSYNEQFF
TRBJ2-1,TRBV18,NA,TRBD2,TGTGCCAGCTCACCAAGGACGGGGGGGTACAATGAGCAGTTCTTC,CASSPRTGGYNEQFF
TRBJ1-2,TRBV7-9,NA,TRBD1,TGTGCCAGCAGTTGGACAGGGGGCAGCTATGGCTACACCTTC,CASSWTGGSYGYTF
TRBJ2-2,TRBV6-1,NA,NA,TGTGCCAGCAGTGACGGACAGTACACCGGGGAGCTGTTTTTT,CASSDGQYTGELFF